The entry that follows covers one T cell receptor beta chain sequence. Original data processing: How many nucleated cells were present was estimated from reference gene primer amplification. TCRdb's table, derived via immunoSEQ multiplex PCR, lists solely in-frame clones and lacks some. Clone size and the V and J calls come from that table; the DNA yielded D and trimming. Of approximately 180,000 clones listed, 65% to 90% are singletons. What the recovered Cohort 3 donors had was two negative PCRs, clearance, or symptom resolution. The sample belongs to a study of blood T cell repertoires in COVID-19. For the study at large: T cells, B-cell-depleted T cells, or PBMCs supplied cDNA or gDNA.

Trimming pared 0 bases from V and 3 bases from J, leaving 9 bases between. CDR3 length equals 13 residues. Germline V gene lookup returns CDR1 GTSNPN and CDR2 SVGIG (reference sequence). The sample was PBMCs or T cells enriched from blood (not recorded which). The chain carries TRBV30 and TRBJ2-7; D is uncertain. The receptor was derived from a man in his fifties or sixties who had recovered from COVID-19. The CDR3 DNA follows: TGTGCCTGGAGTGTACAAGCGAACTACGAGCAGTACTTC. It codes for CAWSVQANYEQYF.